Below are 28 T cell receptor beta chains sequenced from a single sample in a study of identical twins. TCRdb called the 5' RACE reads again in MiXCR, with one record for every CDR3 protein. The sample shows approximately 260,000 distinct CDR3 sequences, around 15% of them seen only once. The specimen sequenced was memory (CD45RO+) T cells sorted from blood. The receptors stem from a woman between 18 and 29 years old in good health.

This clonotype appeared a few times. The J gene is TRBJ1-5, the V gene TRBV20-1; D unresolved. Germline V gene sequence: CDR1 DFQATT, CDR2 SNEGSKA (reference sequence). The CDR3 covers 15 residues. V lost 0 bases and J lost 7, with 16 bases in between. CDR3 DNA sequence: TGCAGTGCTAGAGATCCGCAGGCCTCGAAGCAGCCCCAGCATTTT. The encoded protein is CSARDPQASKQPQHF.

In this sample, this clonotype turned up a few times. The chain uses TRBV5-1 and TRBJ2-5, with 10 bases matching TRBD2. There are 17 residues in the CDR3. V shed 4 bases, J shed 1 base, and the junction held 10 bases outside the gene matches. Germline CDR1 and CDR2: SGHRS and YFSETQ. The CDR3 here is CASSGGELAGIQETQYF. In nucleotides, the CDR3 is TGCGCCAGCAGCGGCGGGGAACTAGCGGGGATCCAAGAGACCCAGTACTTC.

V usage is TRBV20-1 and J usage is TRBJ2-1, with D possibly being TRBD1 or TRBD2 (6 bases each). The CDR3 length is 12 residues. CDR1 is DFQATT and CDR2 is SNEGSKA in the germline V gene (reference sequence). V was trimmed by 2 bases and J by 12 bases, leaving 14 bases between them. CDR3 nucleotides: TGCAGTGCTAGAACCGGGGGCCCTCGGCAGTTCTTC. It specifies CSARTGGPRQFF.

This rearrangement joins TRBV7-2 to TRBJ2-1, with D uncertain. CDR3 length equals 16 residues. CDR1 SGHTA and CDR2 FQGNSA come from the germline V gene. Between the trimmed V and J ends, which lost 3 bases and 0 bases, there was a span of 12 bases. The CDR3 sequence: CASSFGPKSSYNEQFF. As DNA, the CDR3 is TGTGCCAGCAGCTTCGGACCGAAAAGCTCCTACAATGAGCAGTTCTTC.

The CDR3 DNA follows: TGTGCCAGCAGAGCGGGAGGGTGGGGAGAGACCCAGTACTTC. Protein product: CASRAGGWGETQYF. The chain has TRBV7-8 and TRBJ2-5, with 10 bases fitting TRBD2. Germline-derived CDR1 and CDR2 are SGHVS and FQNEAQ. V lost 6 bases to trimming and J lost 4 bases; unmatched junction nucleotides: 5. This CDR3 spans 14 amino acids.

By proportion, this clonotype is medium-sized (0.01 to 0.1%). V is TRBV30 and J is TRBJ1-3; no firm D call. V lost 1 base and J 4 bases, leaving 5 bases between the germline ends. Germline V gene data show CDR1 as GTSNPN and CDR2 as SVGIG (reference sequence). There are 12 residues in the CDR3. The CDR3: CAWSASGNTIYF. CDR3 bases: TGTGCCTGGAGTGCCTCGGGAAACACCATATATTTT.

The J gene is TRBJ1-2, the V gene TRBV20-1; TRBD1 matches 7 bases. CDR1 and CDR2 (germline): DFQATT, SNEGSKA (reference sequence). V dropped 6 bases and J dropped 8; count of bases not matched to a gene: 9. CDR3 size: 12 residues. The CDR3 sequence: CSARQGDGGYTF. The CDR3 region has the DNA TGCAGTGCAAGACAGGGCGATGGGGGCTACACCTTC.

This clonotype was seen only a few times. This sequence joins TRBV6-1 and TRBJ2-7; 13 bases map to TRBD2. The CDR3 loop spans 15 amino acids. Germline V gene lookup returns CDR1 MNHNS and CDR2 SASEGT. Trimming removed 5 bases from V and 4 bases from J; junction bases left unmatched: 5. CDR3 loop: CASSTLGLAGYEQYF. As DNA, the CDR3 is TGTGCCAGCAGTACGCTGGGACTAGCGGGATACGAGCAGTACTTC.

This clonotype has more than one count but fewer than ten. The chain joins TRBV5-1 to TRBJ1-1, with TRBD1 identical over 9 bases. This CDR3 contains 15 residues. V gave up 3 bases and J gave up 5 bases; unmatched junction bases: 8. From germline, CDR1 is SGHRS and CDR2 YFSETQ. The chain's CDR3 is CASSSTGGEGTEAFF. In nucleotides, the CDR3 is TGCGCCAGCAGCTCGACAGGGGGAGAGGGAACTGAAGCTTTCTTT.

Only a few counts were recorded for this clonotype. V is TRBV7-2 and J is TRBJ2-5, with TRBD1 matching over 8 bases. Germline loops: CDR1 SGHTA, CDR2 FQGNSA. The CDR3 contains 14 residues. The J segment lost 6 bases and the V segment lost 6 bases, leaving 9 bases of the junction unmatched. Written as DNA, the CDR3 is TGTGCCAGCAGGATGGGGGGACAGGTTAAGACCCAGTACTTC. It is translated as CASRMGGQVKTQYF.

There are many counts of this clonotype. J is TRBJ2-4 and V is TRBV14; 8 bases map to TRBD2. This CDR3 is built from 17 residues. The trim removed 3 bases at V and 2 bases at J, leaving 9 bases unmatched. Germline V gene lookup returns CDR1 SGHDN and CDR2 FVKESK. In DNA form, the CDR3 reads TGTGCCAGCAGCCACCCTAAAGCGGGGGAGACCAAAAACATTCAGTACTTC. Residues: CASSHPKAGETKNIQYF.

Remarks on this clonotype: At one end the junction does not follow the germline gene, possibly because of a read error. This rearrangement joins TRBV20-1 to TRBJ2-1, with 10 bases fitting TRBD2. CDR1 and CDR2 (germline): DFQATT, SNEGSKA (reference sequence). There are 15 residues in the CDR3. CDR3 nucleotides: TGCAGTGCTCGAGAAGCGGGAGGGTCCTACAATGAGCAGTTCTTC. Residues: CSAREAGGSYNEQFF.

This clonotype occurred a few times. V gene TRBV2 combines with J gene TRBJ2-2; 10 bases align to TRBD1. Trimming at V came to 7 bases and at J to 6 bases, leaving 2 bases not matched to a gene. The germline V gene has CDR1 SNHLY and CDR2 FYNNEI. This CDR3 is built from 13 residues. This CDR3 reads CASNGQGAGELFF. The DNA for the CDR3 is TGTGCCAGCAACGGACAGGGGGCCGGGGAGCTGTTTTTT.

This clonotype was detected a few times. The chain employs TRBV11-2 and TRBJ2-3; 7 nucleotides line up with TRBD1. Looked up from germline, CDR1 is SGHAT and CDR2 is FQNNGV. The CDR3 covers 15 residues. V lost 5 bases, J lost 0 bases, and 5 bases stayed unmatched. CDR3 DNA sequence: TGTGCCAGCAGCCGCCGGACAGGTAGCACAGATACGCAGTATTTT. Amino acid sequence: CASSRRTGSTDTQYF.

This clonotype was found many times. The chain carries TRBV29-1 and TRBJ2-1; D remains ambiguous. Germline V lookup: CDR1 SQVTM, CDR2 ANQGSEA. Trimming removed 3 bases from V and 4 bases from J, with 4 bases in between. This CDR3 region has 11 residues. DNA for the CDR3: TGCAGCGTTGACGAGTACAATGAGCAGTTCTTC. It encodes CSVDEYNEQFF.

J is TRBJ1-2 and V is TRBV5-4; 9 bases are a match to TRBD1. The trim removed 1 base at V and 7 bases at J, leaving 8 bases unmatched. Per germline, CDR1 SGHNT and CDR2 YYREEE (reference sequence). The CDR3 is 15 amino acids. CDR3 residues: CASSLSWGQGSGYTF. CDR3 coding DNA: TGTGCCAGCAGCTTGTCTTGGGGACAGGGCTCTGGCTACACCTTC.

Only a few counts were recorded for this clonotype. The rearrangement links TRBV7-9 to TRBJ1-6; TRBD1 might be the D (6 bases). The CDR3 runs 14 residues. V was shortened by 1 base and J by 10 bases, with 11 bases between the two germline ends. CDR1 is SEHNR, CDR2 FQNEAQ, per germline (reference sequence). The chain's CDR3 is CASSLDREKSPLHF. The CDR3 DNA sequence: TGTGCCAGCAGCTTAGACAGGGAAAAATCACCCCTCCACTTT.

This clonotype was seen a few times. The gene calls are TRBV7-3 and TRBJ2-3; 14 nucleotides agree with TRBD2. CDR1 is SGHTA and CDR2 is FQGTGA in the germline V gene. V gave up 5 bases and J gave up 0 bases; unmatched junction bases: 7. The CDR3 has 18 amino acids. CDR3 nucleotides: TGTGCCAGCAGCAAGGGACTAGCGGGGGCCCCTAGCACAGATACGCAGTATTTT. This encodes CASSKGLAGAPSTDTQYF.

The V and J genes are TRBV6-1 and TRBJ2-1; perhaps TRBD1 as D (6 bases). Germline V lookup: CDR1 MNHNS, CDR2 SASEGT. The germline V and J ends were trimmed by 4 bases and 1 base, with 11 bases remaining between them. The CDR3 sequence is 15 residues long. CDR3 in DNA: TGTGCCAGCAGTGGGGGAGACAGGTCCTACAATGAGCAGTTCTTC. It translates to CASSGGDRSYNEQFF.

J is TRBJ2-7 and V is TRBV5-8, with TRBD1 matching over 7 bases. V lost 9 bases to trimming and J lost 4 bases; unmatched junction nucleotides: 13. This CDR3 has 14 residues. CDR1 and CDR2 from the germline V gene are SGHTS and YDEGEE. CDR3 sequence reads: CAIRTGASFYEQYF. The CDR3 bases are TGTGCCATCCGAACAGGGGCTTCTTTTTACGAGCAGTACTTC.

The rearrangement uses TRBV3-1 and TRBJ1-1, with a possible D match to TRBD1 (5 bases). The CDR3 length is 11 residues. Germline V CDR1 and CDR2: LGHDT, YNNKEL (reference sequence). Trimming stripped 8 bases from V and 9 bases from J, with 13 bases between. CDR3 nucleotide sequence: TGTGCCAGCCGGTCGGGGGGAAAAGCTTTCTTT. It yields the protein CASRSGGKAFF.

This clonotype was found a few times. This chain joins TRBV12-3 or TRBV12-4 and TRBJ2-5; no reliable D call. Trimming took off 4 bases at V and 5 bases at J, with 14 bases between the two ends. This CDR3 has 14 residues. The CDR3 spells CASSSRAGPETQYF. The CDR3 bases are TGTGCCAGCAGTTCTCGGGCAGGCCCGGAGACCCAGTACTTC.

The chain carries TRBV20-1 and TRBJ2-7; weak D call: TRBD2 (6 bases). Trimming removed 5 bases from V and 0 bases from J, with 14 bases in between. Looked up from germline, CDR1 is DFQATT and CDR2 is SNEGSKA (reference sequence). There are 14 residues in the CDR3. The CDR3 protein is CSAGGTHNSYEQYF. In DNA form, the CDR3 reads TGCAGTGCTGGAGGGACCCATAACTCCTACGAGCAGTACTTC.

V and J are TRBV10-3 and TRBJ1-4; no definite D call. Between the trimmed V and J ends, which lost 1 base and 13 bases, there was a span of 10 bases. Germline CDR1 and CDR2: ENHRY and SYGVKD. The CDR3 is 12 residues long. The CDR3 nucleotides read TGTGCCATCAGTGAGTACAGCAATGTACTGTTTTTT. Translating gives CAISEYSNVLFF.

This chain uses TRBV6-1 with TRBJ2-2, with D maybe TRBD2 (6 bases). Trimming removed 7 bases at V and 7 bases at J, with 10 bases between. The germline V gene has CDR1 MNHNS and CDR2 SASEGT. CDR3 size: 12 residues. DNA of the CDR3: TGTGCCAGCAACAGGAGGGACGGGGAGCTGTTTTTT. It encodes CASNRRDGELFF.

This clonotype was counted a few times. V and J are TRBV6-2 or TRBV6-3 and TRBJ2-7, with a tentative D call TRBD1 (5 bases). V lost 6 bases, J lost 9 bases, and 12 bases lay in between. CDR3 length equals 11 residues. Germline CDR1 and CDR2: MNHEY and SVGEGT. CDR3 residues: CASRIQGAQYF. The CDR3 DNA follows: TGTGCCAGCAGAATCCAGGGCGCGCAGTACTTC.

The chain joins TRBV29-1 to TRBJ1-2; D gene unclear. CDR1 is SQVTM and CDR2 is ANQGSEA in the germline V gene. The CDR3 totals 14 residues. V was trimmed by 4 bases and J by 6 bases, leaving 18 bases between them. CDR3 nucleotides: TGCAGCGTTGGGAAGGTAGCAGGAGGAGATGGCTACACCTTC. Residues: CSVGKVAGGDGYTF. The full variable domain, in which reference TRBV29-1 and TRBJ1-2 provide the parts outside the CDR3, is SAVISQKPSRDICQRGTSLTIQCQVDSQVTMMFWYRQQPGQSLTLIATANQGSEATYESGFVIDKFPISRPNLTFSTLTVSNMSPEDSSIYLCSVGKVAGGDGYTFGSGTRLTVV.

This chain connects TRBV12-3 or TRBV12-4 to TRBJ2-4; tentatively, D is TRBD1 (7 bases). There are 17 residues in the CDR3. V was trimmed by 7 bases and J by 0 bases, leaving 19 bases between them. CDR3 DNA sequence: TGTGCCAGCACCTTCAGGGGGGACCCCTTAGCCAAAAACATTCAGTACTTC. This encodes CASTFRGDPLAKNIQYF.